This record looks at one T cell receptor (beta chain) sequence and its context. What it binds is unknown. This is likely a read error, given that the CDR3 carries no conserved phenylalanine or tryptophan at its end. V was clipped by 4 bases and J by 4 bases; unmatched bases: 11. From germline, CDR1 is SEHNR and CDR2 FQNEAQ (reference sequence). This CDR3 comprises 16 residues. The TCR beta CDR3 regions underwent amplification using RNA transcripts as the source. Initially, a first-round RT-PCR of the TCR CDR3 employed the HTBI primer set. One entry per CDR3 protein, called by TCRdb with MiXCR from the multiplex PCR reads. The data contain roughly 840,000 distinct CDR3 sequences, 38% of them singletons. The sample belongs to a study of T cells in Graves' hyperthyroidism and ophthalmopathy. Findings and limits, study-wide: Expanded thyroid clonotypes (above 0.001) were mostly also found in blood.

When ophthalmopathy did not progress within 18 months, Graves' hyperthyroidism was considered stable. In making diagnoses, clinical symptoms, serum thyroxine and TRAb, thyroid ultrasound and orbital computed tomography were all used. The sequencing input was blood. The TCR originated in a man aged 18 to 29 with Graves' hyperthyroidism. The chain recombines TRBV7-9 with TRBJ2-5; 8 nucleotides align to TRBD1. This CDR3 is CASSSNFGRGPETQYL. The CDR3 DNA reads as TGTGCCAGCAGCTCCAATTTCGGCAGGGGGCCAGAGACCCAGTACTTA.